These T cell receptor beta chains were read from a single sample in a study of T cell responses to AZD1222 COVID-19 vaccine. Repertoires were generated with immunoSEQ multiplex PCR, while TCRdb's copy carries only in-frame clones and drops some. The sample holds about 85,000 clones, roughly nine tenths seen once. Sequenced material: peripheral blood, taken on day 0 of AZD1222 vaccination. All receptors derive from an adult in good health. Each CDR3 is given without its conserved first and last residue. A row's size may be missing; if present it is once, few, many or a size class.

j_call	v_call	clone_size	cdr3_aa
TRBJ2-2	TRBV11-2	-	ASSLIGSSTGELF
TRBJ1-2	TRBV30	-	AWSVGFLGGGYT
TRBJ2-3	TRBV7-2	-	ASSPRTTTDTQY
TRBJ1-4	TRBV5-1	-	ASSQDRGNEKLF
TRBJ1-3	TRBV4-2	-	ASSQAGQGAQSSGNTIY
TRBJ1-2	TRBV10-3	-	AISLSGTTAISYT
TRBJ1-6	TRBV7-9	-	ASRPPPRGRTNSPLH
TRBJ2-7	TRBV7-2	-	ASSLGLAGKGDEQY
TRBJ2-1	TRBV7-8	-	ASSLSGRVYNEQF
TRBJ1-1	TRBV5-4	once	ASSFDVNTEAF
TRBJ2-7	TRBV4-1	-	ASSQTDRILYEQY
TRBJ1-2	TRBV7-3	-	ASSDYAGGGGYT
TRBJ2-1	TRBV7-6	-	ASSPGQGSYNEQF
TRBJ1-5	TRBV9	-	ASSVDPGSGNQPQH
TRBJ2-7	TRBV28	once	ASSPSSGRNEQY
TRBJ2-1	TRBV4-1	-	ASSQELAGGSYNEQF
TRBJ2-4	TRBV4-3	-	ASSQDPAGLAGVGAKNIQY
TRBJ1-4	TRBV7-4	-	ASSLVRRREKLF
TRBJ1-4	TRBV28	-	ASSSSFRGGEKLF
TRBJ1-1	TRBV19	-	ASSRRQDSEAF
TRBJ2-7	TRBV6-1	-	ASSENLGGLTSYEQY
TRBJ2-1	TRBV11-3	-	ASSSLGQTGVDEQF
TRBJ1-2	TRBV30	-	AWGPGPGNYGYT